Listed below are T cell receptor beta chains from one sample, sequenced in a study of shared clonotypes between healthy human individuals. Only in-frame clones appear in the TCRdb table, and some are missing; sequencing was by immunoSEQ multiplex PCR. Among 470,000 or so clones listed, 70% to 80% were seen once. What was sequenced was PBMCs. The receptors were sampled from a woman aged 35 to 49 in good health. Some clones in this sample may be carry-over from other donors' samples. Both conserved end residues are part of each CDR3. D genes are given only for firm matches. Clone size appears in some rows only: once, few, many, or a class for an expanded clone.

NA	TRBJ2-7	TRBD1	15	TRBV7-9	CASSRFGQGAYEQYF	TGTGCCAGCAGCCGATTCGGACAGGGGGCCTACGAGCAGTACTTC
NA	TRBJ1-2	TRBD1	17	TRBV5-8	CASSLDGRGRRFYGYTF	TGTGCCAGCAGCTTGGACGGCAGGGGGCGACGGTTTTATGGCTACACCTTC
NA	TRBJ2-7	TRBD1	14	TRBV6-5	CASSPDRVTYEQYF	TGTGCCAGCAGCCCCGACAGGGTGACCTACGAGCAGTACTTC
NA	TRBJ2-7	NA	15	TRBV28	CASSQITSGTYEQYF	TGTGCCAGCAGTCAGATTACCAGCGGTACCTACGAGCAGTACTTC
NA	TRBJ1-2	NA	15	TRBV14	CASRRAGGANYGYTF	TGTGCCAGCAGAAGAGCTGGGGGGGCTAACTATGGCTACACCTTC
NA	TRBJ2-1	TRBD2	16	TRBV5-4	CASSLKRELGYNEQFF	TGTGCCAGCAGTCTCAAGCGGGAGCTTGGGTACAATGAGCAGTTCTTC
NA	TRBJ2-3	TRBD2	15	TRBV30	CASTGGAGVLDTQYF	TGTGCCTCCACGGGGGGAGCGGGAGTTCTTGATACGCAGTATTTT
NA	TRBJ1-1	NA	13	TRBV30	CACRQGTPVGAFF	TGTGCCTGCCGCCAAGGGACTCCCGTTGGGGCTTTCTTT
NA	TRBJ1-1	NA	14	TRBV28	CASRRRPPRSEAFF	TGTGCCAGCAGACGGAGACCCCCGAGGTCTGAAGCTTTCTTT
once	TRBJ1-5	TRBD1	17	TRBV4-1	CASSQGIQGARFQPQHF	TGCGCCAGCAGCCAAGGCATACAGGGGGCGCGTTTTCAGCCCCAGCATTTT
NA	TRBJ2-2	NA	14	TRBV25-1	CASSELAHTGELFF	TGTGCCAGCAGTGAGCTAGCGCACACCGGGGAGCTGTTTTTT
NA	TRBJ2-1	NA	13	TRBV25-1	CASNSDTDNEQFF	TGTGCCAGCAATTCGGATACCGACAATGAGCAGTTCTTC
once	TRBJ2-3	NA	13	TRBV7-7	CASSRDFTDTQYF	TGTGCCAGCAGCCGGGACTTCACAGATACGCAGTATTTT
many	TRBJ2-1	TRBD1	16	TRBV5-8	CASSFYGGQGGYEQFF	TGTGCCAGCAGCTTTTATGGGGGACAGGGAGGCTATGAGCAGTTCTTC
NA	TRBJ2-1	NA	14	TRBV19	CASSNGQLYNEQFF	TGTGCCAGTAGTAACGGACAGCTCTACAATGAGCAGTTCTTC
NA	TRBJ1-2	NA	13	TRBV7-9	CASSKGSDYGYTF	TGTGCCAGCAGCAAGGGGAGCGACTATGGCTACACCTTC
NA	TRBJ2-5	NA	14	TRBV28	CASSLQGGRETQYF	TGTGCCAGCAGTTTGCAGGGGGGACGAGAGACCCAGTACTTC
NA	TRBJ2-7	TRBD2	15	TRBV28	CASSLGRGHGDEQYF	TGTGCCAGCAGTTTGGGGAGGGGTCATGGCGACGAGCAGTACTTC
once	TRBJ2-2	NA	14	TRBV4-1	CASSQGGHTGELFF	TGCGCCAGCAGCCAAGGAGGCCACACCGGGGAGCTGTTTTTT
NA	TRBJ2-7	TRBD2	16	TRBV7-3	CASSLDGTSGSYEQYF	TGTGCCAGCAGCTTAGATGGGACTAGCGGGTCCTACGAGCAGTACTTC
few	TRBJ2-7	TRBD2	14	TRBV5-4	CASSLRGVHYEQYF	TGTGCCAGCAGCTTGCGGGGGGTCCACTACGAGCAGTACTTC
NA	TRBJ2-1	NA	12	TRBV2	CASSVGGREQFF	TGTGCCAGCAGTGTAGGCGGACGGGAGCAGTTCTTC
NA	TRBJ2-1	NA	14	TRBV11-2	CASSPGATYNEQFF	TGTGCCAGCAGCCCCGGGGCCACATACAATGAGCAGTTCTTC
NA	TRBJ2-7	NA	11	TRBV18	CASSAGYEQYF	TGTGCCAGCTCAGCAGGGTACGAGCAGTACTTC
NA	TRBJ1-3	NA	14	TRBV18	CASSPPNPGNTIYF	TGTGCCAGCTCACCGCCCAACCCTGGAAACACCATATATTTT
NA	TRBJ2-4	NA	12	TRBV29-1	CSVRSGPRIQYF	TGCAGCGTTAGGAGTGGACCGCGGATTCAGTACTTC
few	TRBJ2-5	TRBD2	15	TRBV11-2	CASSLLLAAQETQYF	TGTGCCAGCAGCTTACTTCTAGCGGCCCAAGAGACCCAGTACTTC
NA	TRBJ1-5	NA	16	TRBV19	CASSPRAVGGNQPQHF	TGTGCCAGTAGTCCAAGAGCAGTGGGGGGCAATCAGCCCCAGCATTTT
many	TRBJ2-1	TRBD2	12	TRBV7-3	CASSLSGRAMVF	TGTGCCAGCAGCTTAAGTGGGAGGGCCATGGTCTTC
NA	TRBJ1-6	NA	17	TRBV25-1	CATQGWQASSYNSPLHF	TGTGCCACTCAAGGGTGGCAGGCCTCGTCCTATAATTCACCCCTCCACTTT
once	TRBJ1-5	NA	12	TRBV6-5	CASSEINQPQHF	TGTGCCAGCAGCGAAATCAATCAGCCCCAGCATTTT
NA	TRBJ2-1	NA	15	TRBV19	CASSIGSPPYNEQFF	TGTGCCAGTAGTATTGGTAGCCCTCCCTACAATGAGCAGTTCTTC
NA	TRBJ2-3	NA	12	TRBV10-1	CASSLTRDTQYF	TGCGCCAGCAGCCTAACCCGAGATACGCAGTATTTT
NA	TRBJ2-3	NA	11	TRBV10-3	CAIGTTDTQYF	TGTGCCATTGGGACCACAGATACGCAGTATTTT
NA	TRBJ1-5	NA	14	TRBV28	CASNWASGNQPQHF	TGTGCCAGCAATTGGGCCTCGGGCAATCAGCCCCAGCATTTT
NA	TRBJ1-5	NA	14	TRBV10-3	CAITADFSNQPQHF	TGTGCCATCACCGCGGATTTTAGCAATCAGCCCCAGCATTTT
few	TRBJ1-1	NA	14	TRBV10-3	CAISLGGPNTEAFF	TGTGCCATCAGCCTAGGGGGACCGAACACTGAAGCTTTCTTT
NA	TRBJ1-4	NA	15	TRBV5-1	CASSLAAGVGEKLFF	TGCGCCAGCAGCTTGGCCGCAGGGGTGGGTGAAAAACTGTTTTTT
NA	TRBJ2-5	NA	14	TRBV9	CASGRGGFGETQYF	TGTGCCAGCGGAAGAGGGGGGTTTGGAGAGACCCAGTACTTC
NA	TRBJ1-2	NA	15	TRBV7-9	CASSLKSGDNYGYTF	TGTGCCAGCAGCTTAAAGAGTGGGGATAACTATGGCTACACCTTC
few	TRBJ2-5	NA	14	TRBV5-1	CASSRNPREETQYF	TGCGCCAGCAGCCGCAACCCCAGGGAAGAGACCCAGTACTTC
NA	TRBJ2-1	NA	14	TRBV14	CASSQPSANNEQFF	TGTGCCAGCAGCCAACCTAGCGCAAACAATGAGCAGTTCTTC
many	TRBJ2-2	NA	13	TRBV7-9	CASRAMETGELFF	TGTGCCAGCAGGGCGATGGAGACCGGGGAGCTGTTTTTT
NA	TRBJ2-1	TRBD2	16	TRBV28	CASSPLGTSEEDEQFF	TGTGCCAGCAGTCCCCTAGGGACTAGCGAAGAGGATGAGCAGTTCTTC
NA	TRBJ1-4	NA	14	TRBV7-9	CASSQGPRGEKLFF	TGTGCCAGCAGTCAGGGGCCGCGAGGTGAAAAACTGTTTTTT
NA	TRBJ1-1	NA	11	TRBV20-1	CSASYRFSAFF	TGCAGTGCTAGTTACAGATTTTCGGCTTTCTTT
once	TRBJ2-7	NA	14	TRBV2	CASSAGAPAPEQYF	TGTGCCAGCAGTGCTGGGGCCCCAGCCCCCGAGCAGTACTTC
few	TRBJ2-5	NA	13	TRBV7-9	CASSYSGGETQYF	TGTGCCAGCAGCTATAGCGGAGGGGAGACCCAGTACTTC
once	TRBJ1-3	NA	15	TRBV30	CAWSISGTEGNTIYF	TGTGCCTGGAGTATTAGTGGGACTGAAGGAAACACCATATATTTT
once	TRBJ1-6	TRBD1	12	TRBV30	CAWDRGSSPLHF	TGTGCCTGGGACAGGGGGAGTTCACCCCTCCACTTT